These 14 T cell receptor beta chains came from one sample sequenced in a study of beta chain features in type 1 diabetes. Study-level results: TCRB CDR3s from Type 1 diabetes patients were moderately but significantly shorter in all four CD4+ subsets.

Their specific antigens are unknown. Isolated RNA was reverse transcribed in full, so expressed TCRB transcripts were sequenced. Clones were read by immunoSEQ multiplex PCR, and TCRdb kept only the in-frame ones, dropping some. The sample includes some 150,000 clones, 8.5% to 10% of them seen just once. Sequenced material: central memory CD4+ T cells from blood. These receptor sequences come from a woman under 40 with type 1 diabetes.

V gene TRBV29-1 combines with J gene TRBJ2-2; no clear D. Germline V CDR1 and CDR2: SQVTM, ANQGSEA. CDR3 size: 12 residues. The V and J ends lost 4 bases and 1 base respectively, with 4 bases between them. Here the CDR3 DNA reads TGCAGCGTTGCGCGGAACACCGGGGAGCTGTTTTTT. As protein: CSVARNTGELFF.

V gene TRBV15 combines with J gene TRBJ1-1; D perhaps matches TRBD1 (6 bases). Trimming took off 5 bases at V and 0 bases at J, with 22 bases between the two ends. Per germline, CDR1 LNHNV and CDR2 YYDKDF (reference sequence). The CDR3 length is 18 residues. In DNA form, the CDR3 reads TGTGCCACCAGCTTGGGGGCTTACTCGACGCGCATGAACACTGAAGCTTTCTTT. It specifies CATSLGAYSTRMNTEAFF.

This clone was found many times. The genes are TRBV4-2 and TRBJ2-2; TRBD2 aligns across 9 bases. The V gene end was trimmed by 4 bases and the J gene end by 6 bases; junction bases not matched to a gene: 6. CDR3 size: 15 residues. Germline loops: CDR1 LGHNA, CDR2 YNFKEQ. Written as DNA, the CDR3 is TGTGCCAGCAGCCCCGGGACTAGCAGACCCGGGGAGCTGTTTTTT. Translation gives CASSPGTSRPGELFF.

V usage is TRBV21-1 and J usage is TRBJ2-7; the table's D call of TRBD2 was not tested on the DNA. TRBV21-1 is an annotated pseudogene. The CDR3 is 16 amino acids. The CDR3 spells CASSKDHLADRHEQYF. CDR3 sequence (DNA): TGTGCCAGCAGCAAAGATCACCTAGCCGATCGGCACGAGCAGTACTTC.

This clone was observed a handful of times. The chain uses TRBV19 and TRBJ2-7, with D tentatively TRBD1 (6 bases). This CDR3 contains 14 residues. Germline V lookup: CDR1 LNHDA, CDR2 SQIVND (reference sequence). Trimming shortened V by 6 bases and J by 1 base, and 13 bases separated the two germline ends. This CDR3 is CASSGQMGSYEQYF. CDR3 nucleotide sequence: TGTGCCAGTAGCGGACAGATGGGGTCCTACGAGCAGTACTTC.

The chain joins TRBV2 to TRBJ2-1, with D possibly being TRBD1 (5 bases). Germline CDR1 is SNHLY and CDR2 is FYNNEI. The CDR3 sequence is 12 residues long. Trimming cost V 5 bases and J 10 bases, with 12 bases left between them. This chain's CDR3 is CASSIVAGEQFF. CDR3 nucleotide sequence: TGTGCCAGCAGTATCGTAGCAGGGGAGCAGTTCTTC.

This clone was counted only a few times. The gene calls are TRBV9 and TRBJ1-3, with 8 bases that match TRBD1. Germline V CDR1 and CDR2: SGDLS, YYNGEE. The trim removed 4 bases at V and 2 bases at J, leaving 2 bases unmatched. CDR3 length equals 14 residues. CDR3 DNA sequence: TGTGCCAGCAGCACGGACAGGGCTGGAAACACCATATATTTT. This codes for CASSTDRAGNTIYF.

This sequence joins TRBV4-1 and TRBJ2-5; a possible D gene is TRBD1 (7 bases). This CDR3 region has 18 residues. V was cut by 0 bases and J by 1 base, with 18 bases left in between. Germline-derived CDR1 and CDR2 are MGHRA and YSYEKL. CDR3 sequence (DNA): TGCGCCAGCAGCCAAGATTTGGCTAGCGCAGGGGGCCAAGAGACCCAGTACTTC. Its translation: CASSQDLASAGGQETQYF.

This chain uses TRBV2 with TRBJ2-1, with 7 bases that match TRBD2. V dropped 8 bases and J dropped 2; count of bases not matched to a gene: 3. The CDR3 has 13 residues. Germline-derived CDR1 and CDR2 are SNHLY and FYNNEI. The CDR3 here is CASGLAAYNEQFF. For the CDR3, the DNA is TGTGCCAGCGGGCTAGCGGCCTACAATGAGCAGTTCTTC.

The table lists this clone with a few counts. The V and J genes are TRBV5-6 and TRBJ1-5, with no clear D. Trimming removed 0 bases from V and 1 base from J, with 11 bases in between. CDR1 and CDR2 (germline): SGHDT, YYEEEE. The length of the CDR3 is 16 residues. The CDR3 sequence is CASSLGWLESNQPQHF. CDR3 DNA: TGTGCCAGCAGCTTGGGTTGGCTAGAGAGCAATCAGCCCCAGCATTTT.

This clone was counted between two and nine times. One end of the junction is discordant with germline, which a read error may explain. The gene calls are TRBV7-7 and TRBJ2-2; D gene ambiguous. The CDR3 sequence is 13 residues long. Germline CDR1 and CDR2: SSHAT and FNYEAQ (reference sequence). The CDR3, as DNA: TGTGCTAGCAGGCGTCCCGATACCGGGGAGCTGTTTTTT. This translates into CASRRPDTGELFF.

This sequence joins TRBV2 and TRBJ2-7, with D possibly TRBD2 on 5 matching bases. The CDR3 has 14 residues. The germline V gene encodes CDR1 SNHLY and CDR2 FYNNEI. V gave up 10 bases and J gave up 3 bases, with 19 bases separating them. Written as DNA, the CDR3 is TGTGCCACCTCGATCCAGCCCGGACTCTACGAGCAGTACTTC. Residues: CATSIQPGLYEQYF. The complete variable domain, with remaining parts taken from reference TRBV2 and TRBJ2-7, reads EPEVTQTPSHQVTQMGQEVILRCVPISNHLYFYWYRQILGQKVEFLVSFYNNEISEKSEIFDDQFSVERPDGSNFTLKIRSTKLEDSAMYFCATSIQPGLYEQYFGPGTRLTVT.

The chain uses TRBV4-2 and TRBJ2-5; D unresolved. The CDR3 length is 13 residues. Per the germline V gene, CDR1 is LGHNA and CDR2 is YNFKEQ. V was cut by 4 bases and J by 1 base, with 7 bases left in between. The CDR3 is CASSRLIQETQYF. Here the CDR3 DNA reads TGTGCCAGCAGCCGGCTTATCCAAGAGACCCAGTACTTC.

The V gene is TRBV11-3, the J gene TRBJ2-7, with 9 bases matching TRBD2. Trimming took 5 bases from V and 7 from J; bases not matched to a gene: 9. Germline CDR1 and CDR2: SGHNT and YENEEA. The CDR3 is 14 residues long. The CDR3, as DNA: TGTGCCAGCAGCCTCGGGACTAGCTTCGGAGAGCAGTACTTC. Its translation: CASSLGTSFGEQYF.